This TCR beta chain was captured by sequencing in a study of early T cells in non-severe SARS-CoV-2 infection. Study-level background: Sequencing of unsorted whole blood was done on bulk RNA, leaving chains unpaired.

V lost 6 bases to trimming and J lost 5 bases, with 13 bases between them. This CDR3 region has 12 residues. Germline V gene lookup returns CDR1 DFQATT and CDR2 SNEGSKA (reference sequence). Attachment of unique molecular identifiers was made to individual cDNA molecules. TCRdb fed the 5' RACE reads into MiXCR, producing one record per CDR3 protein. The table has about 94,000 distinct CDR3 sequences, 13% seen once. Study outcomes and limitations: Matches to VDJdb favored anti-spike CD8 responses and missed private and CD4 specificities.

Comments on this clonotype: Antigen: not known.

The sequenced sample was whole blood. This chain joins TRBV20-1 and TRBJ1-1; D not certain. This clonotype was obtained from an adult who was a healthcare worker with PCR-confirmed SARS-CoV-2 infection or an uninfected control (not recorded which). The CDR3 is CSAKAATTEAFF. The CDR3 region has the DNA TGCAGTGCCAAAGCGGCTACAACTGAAGCTTTCTTT.